The 4 T cell receptor beta chains in this list originate from one sample, sequenced in a study of cytomegalovirus exposure and HLA in healthy donors. A multiplex PCR was run with 60 Vbeta primers and 13 Jbeta primers. Sequencing used immunoSEQ multiplex PCR; TCRdb keeps in-frame clones, though not all of them. The sample records 150,000 to 180,000 clones, approximately 80% being singletons. The sequenced material came from PBMCs. The receptors stem from a middle-aged woman in good health and CMV-seropositive.

The chain has TRBV27 and TRBJ1-1; D gene ambiguous. Germline values: CDR1 MNHEY, CDR2 SMNVEV (reference sequence). Trimming stripped 6 bases from V and 1 base from J, with 18 bases between. The CDR3 totals 16 residues. CDR3 DNA: TGTGCCAGCAGGCCAGGAGGGTTCTTTAAGAACACTGAAGCTTTCTTT. This sequence encodes CASRPGGFFKNTEAFF.

The rearrangement uses TRBV29-1 and TRBJ1-1; no clear D. CDR1 and CDR2 (germline): SQVTM, ANQGSEA. This CDR3 is built from 12 residues. V was trimmed by 7 bases and J by 12 bases, leaving 21 bases between them. DNA of the CDR3: TGCAGCGCCCTGAGGGCTGGGGAGCGGACTTTCTTT. Amino acids: CSALRAGERTFF.

The J gene is TRBJ2-5, the V gene TRBV9; D not certain. The ends were cut back, 3 bases at V and 5 bases at J, with 17 bases in the middle. Looked up from germline, CDR1 is SGDLS and CDR2 is YYNGEE. CDR3 length equals 15 residues. CDR3 sequence (DNA): TGTGCCAGCAGCGCCAACCCAGACACTTGGGAGACCCAGTACTTC. This codes for CASSANPDTWETQYF.

The rearrangement links TRBV6-1 to TRBJ1-2, with 8 bases fitting TRBD1. Germline-derived CDR1 and CDR2 are MNHNS and SASEGT. CDR3 length equals 14 residues. J was trimmed by 7 bases and V by 1 base; bases with no gene match: 5. The CDR3 DNA sequence: TGTGCCAGCAGTGAAGTCGGACAGGGCCCTGGCTACACCTTC. It codes for CASSEVGQGPGYTF.